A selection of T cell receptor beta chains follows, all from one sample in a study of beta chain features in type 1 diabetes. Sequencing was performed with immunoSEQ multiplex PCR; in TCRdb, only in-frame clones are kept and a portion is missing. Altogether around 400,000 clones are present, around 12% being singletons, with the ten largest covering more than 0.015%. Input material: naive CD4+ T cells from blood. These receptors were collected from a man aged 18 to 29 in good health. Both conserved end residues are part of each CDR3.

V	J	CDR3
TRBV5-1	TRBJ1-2	CASSLESPGYGYTF
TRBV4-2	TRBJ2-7	CASSQDHSLAGGYYEQYF
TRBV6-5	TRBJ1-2	CASSPGQEYYGYTF
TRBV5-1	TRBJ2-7	CASSQGPAPNYEQYF
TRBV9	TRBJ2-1	CASSVQGANNEQFF
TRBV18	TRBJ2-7	CASSDDRPSSYEQYF
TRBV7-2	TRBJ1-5	CASSLTGGGQPQHF
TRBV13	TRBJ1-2	CASSARRDSPNYGYTF
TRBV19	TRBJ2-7	CASSRTGTGGAEQYF
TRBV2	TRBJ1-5	CASSSGTGSWQPQHF
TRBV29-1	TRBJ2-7	CSVGLRDEQYF
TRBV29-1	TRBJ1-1	CSVEDRSIPGNTEAFF
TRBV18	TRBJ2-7	CASSPRGPHDEQYF
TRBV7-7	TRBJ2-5	CASSLGTSGSETQYF
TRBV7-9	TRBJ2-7	CASSSRVRISEQYF
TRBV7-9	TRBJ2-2	CASSQPPGDGNTGELFF
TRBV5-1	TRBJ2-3	CASSFQRESDTQYF
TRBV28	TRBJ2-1	CASSLDREQFF
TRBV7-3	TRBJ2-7	CASSLTQVSPPYF
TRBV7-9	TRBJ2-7	CASSLAGASEQYF
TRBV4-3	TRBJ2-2	CASSETGDYGELFF
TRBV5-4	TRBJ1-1	CASSSQVNTEAFF
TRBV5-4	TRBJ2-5	CASSLTSGRETQYF
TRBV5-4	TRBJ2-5	CASAARGPMETQYF
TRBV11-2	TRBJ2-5	CASSLDSGRETQYF
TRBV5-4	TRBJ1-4	CASSLELDATNEKLFF
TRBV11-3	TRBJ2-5	CASSPRGGQETQYF
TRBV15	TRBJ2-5	CATSRDPTGAGNF
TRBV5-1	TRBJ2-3	CASSKNRGDTDTQYF
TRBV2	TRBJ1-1	CASSFWRDGSTEAFF
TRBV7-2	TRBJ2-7	CASRLTGGYEQYF
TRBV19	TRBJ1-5	CASSIVRKQNQPQHF
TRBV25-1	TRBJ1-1	CASSAYSEAFF
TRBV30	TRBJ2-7	CAWSARGGRFYEQYF
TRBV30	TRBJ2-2	CAWSGVRYTGELFF
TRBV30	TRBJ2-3	CAWSMGGGRPDTQYF
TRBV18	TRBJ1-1	CASSPDLAGEAFF
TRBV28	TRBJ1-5	CASSSVPDQPQHF
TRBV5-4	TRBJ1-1	CASSSDRAFAEAFF
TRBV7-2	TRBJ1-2	CASSSGQAVYGYTF
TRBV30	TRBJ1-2	CAWGWGGREGYTF
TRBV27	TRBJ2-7	CASSSQGAGEVEQYF
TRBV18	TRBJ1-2	CASSPPARAGYTF
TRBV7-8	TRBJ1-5	CASSLGVVGANQPQHF
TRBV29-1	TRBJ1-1	CSVNSRGSDTEAFF
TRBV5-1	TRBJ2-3	CATALAEPTDTQYF
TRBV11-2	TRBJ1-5	CASSLEGGQPQHF
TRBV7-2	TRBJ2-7	CASSRASGRYEQYF
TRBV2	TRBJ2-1	CASRQGFKSEQFF
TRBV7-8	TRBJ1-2	CASSLSRGTGAMDYGYTF
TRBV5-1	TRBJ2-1	CASSLAKGVNEQFF
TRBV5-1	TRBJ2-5	CASSITGVKETQYF
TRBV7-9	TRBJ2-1	CASSLASGSEQFF
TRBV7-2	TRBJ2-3	CASSLFSGTTQRADTQYF
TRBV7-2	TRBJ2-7	CASLRPPYEQYF
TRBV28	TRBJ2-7	CASRHSWGPARKYEQYF